This T cell receptor beta chain came from a study of cytomegalovirus exposure and HLA in healthy donors. Notes on the study in general: As confirmed in vitro, a few CMV-associated chains were specific for CMV antigens. According to a later analysis, TCR clusters from the first cohort tended to co-occur in the 110 or so validation repertoires.

Trimming took 7 bases from V and 7 from J; bases not matched to a gene: 9. The CDR3 has 14 amino acids. The germline V gene has CDR1 MDHEN and CDR2 SYDVKM. Assay used: immunoSEQ multiplex PCR; TCRdb lists only in-frame clones, some missing. The sample has under 200,000 clones, roughly 90% seen once. Concerning this clone itself: Its antigen is still unknown.

The material sequenced was PBMCs. V gene TRBV28 combines with J gene TRBJ2-7; 11 bases map to TRBD1. This receptor was identified in a man between 18 and 29 years old in good health and CMV-seropositive. The CDR3 loop is CASIHGQGALEQYF. CDR3 DNA: TGTGCCAGCATTCACGGACAGGGGGCGTTGGAGCAGTACTTC. The complete variable domain, with remaining parts taken from reference TRBV28 and TRBJ2-7, reads DVKVTQSSRYLVKRTGEKVFLECVQDMDHENMFWYRQDPGLGLRLIYFSYDVKMKEKGDIPEGYSVSREKKERFSLILESASTNQTSMYLCASIHGQGALEQYFGPGTRLTVT.